The rows below give T cell receptor beta chains drawn from one sample of a study of cytomegalovirus exposure and HLA in healthy donors. TCRdb's copy holds only in-frame clones and misses some; the assay was immunoSEQ multiplex PCR. The table records approximately 200,000 clones, about 80% of them present only once. Sequencing was carried out using PBMCs. The source of these receptors is a man between 25 and 39 years old in good health and CMV-seronegative. Each CDR3 is given with its conserved first and last residue. The D gene is left open where the match is weak. Expanded clones are given a class, and other clones once, few, many or no size at all.

J: TRBJ1-2; V: TRBV10-3; D: TRBD1; size: .; CDR3: CAISEPGAGGGYTF; DNA: TGTGCCATCAGTGAGCCAGGCGCAGGGGGTGGCTACACCTTC
J: TRBJ2-7; V: TRBV27; D: TRBD1; size: .; CDR3: CASSGQGSYYEQYF; DNA: TGTGCCAGCAGTGGACAGGGTTCGTACTACGAGCAGTACTTC
J: TRBJ2-3; V: TRBV27; D: .; size: .; CDR3: CASRQDSTDTQYF; DNA: TGTGCCAGCAGACAGGATAGCACAGATACGCAGTATTTT
J: TRBJ2-7; V: TRBV6-1; D: TRBD1; size: .; CDR3: CASSMDRVSYEQYF; DNA: TGTGCCAGCAGTATGGACAGGGTCTCCTACGAGCAGTACTTC
J: TRBJ1-1; V: TRBV18; D: TRBD1; size: .; CDR3: CASSPMGTGFTEAFF; DNA: TGTGCCAGCTCACCAATGGGGACAGGGTTCACTGAAGCTTTCTTT
J: TRBJ2-1; V: TRBV5-1; D: TRBD2; size: .; CDR3: CASSPGLAGGQTYNEQFF; DNA: TGCGCCAGCAGTCCGGGACTAGCGGGAGGGCAAACCTACAATGAGCAGTTCTTC
J: TRBJ2-7; V: TRBV28; D: .; size: .; CDR3: CASSEVSKPYEQYF; DNA: TGTGCCAGCAGTGAAGTTAGTAAACCGTACGAGCAGTACTTC
J: TRBJ1-1; V: TRBV6-5; D: TRBD1; size: .; CDR3: CASSYSAGGWTEAFF; DNA: TGTGCCAGCAGTTACTCGGCAGGGGGTTGGACTGAAGCTTTCTTT
J: TRBJ2-7; V: TRBV5-6; D: .; size: few; CDR3: CASSFTREPSYEQYF; DNA: TGTGCCAGCAGCTTCACGAGGGAGCCATCCTACGAGCAGTACTTC
J: TRBJ1-4; V: TRBV11-3; D: .; size: once; CDR3: CASSFGEHEGRLFF; DNA: TGTGCCAGCAGCTTTGGGGAGCATGAAGGCAGACTGTTTTTT
J: TRBJ1-5; V: TRBV28; D: .; size: .; CDR3: CASSSHQPQHF; DNA: TGTGCCAGCAGTTCTCATCAGCCCCAGCATTTT
J: TRBJ1-4; V: TRBV5-1; D: .; size: .; CDR3: CASSPRTATNEKLFF; DNA: TGCGCCAGCAGCCCAAGGACAGCAACTAATGAAAAACTGTTTTTT
J: TRBJ2-7; V: TRBV6-1; D: .; size: .; CDR3: CASTGNYEQYF; DNA: TGTGCCAGCACAGGCAACTACGAGCAGTACTTC
J: TRBJ2-7; V: TRBV10-3; D: TRBD1; size: .; CDR3: CAISESRGPEQYF; DNA: TGTGCCATCAGTGAGTCCAGGGGGCCCGAGCAGTACTTC
J: TRBJ1-2; V: TRBV5-1; D: TRBD1; size: once; CDR3: CASSHGTGLLSYGYTF; DNA: TGCGCCAGCAGCCACGGGACAGGGCTTTTGTCCTATGGCTACACCTTC
J: TRBJ1-5; V: TRBV6-1; D: .; size: few; CDR3: CASSEGTSYSNQPQHF; DNA: TGTGCCAGCAGCGAAGGTACTTCTTATAGCAATCAGCCCCAGCATTTT
J: TRBJ1-2; V: TRBV29-1; D: TRBD1; size: once; CDR3: CSVETGGAGYGYTF; DNA: TGCAGCGTTGAAACAGGGGGCGCTGGGTATGGCTACACCTTC
J: TRBJ2-1; V: TRBV19; D: .; size: .; CDR3: CASSILQGSYNEQFF; DNA: TGTGCCAGTAGTATTTTACAGGGCTCCTACAATGAGCAGTTCTTC
J: TRBJ2-1; V: TRBV7-7; D: TRBD1; size: few; CDR3: CASSRNRGNEQFF; DNA: TGTGCTAGCAGCCGTAACAGGGGGAATGAGCAGTTCTTC
J: TRBJ1-5; V: TRBV6-1; D: .; size: few; CDR3: CASSESTGGAQPQHF; DNA: TGTGCCAGCAGTGAAAGTACAGGCGGGGCTCAGCCCCAGCATTTT
J: TRBJ1-1; V: TRBV4-1; D: .; size: .; CDR3: CASSPSRDNTEAFF; DNA: TGCGCCAGCAGCCCAAGCCGAGATAATACTGAAGCTTTCTTT
J: TRBJ2-5; V: TRBV6-5; D: .; size: .; CDR3: CASHGVETQYF; DNA: TGTGCCAGCCACGGGGTTGAGACCCAGTACTTC
J: TRBJ2-3; V: TRBV29-1; D: TRBD1; size: .; CDR3: CSVEQGADTQYF; DNA: TGCAGCGTTGAACAGGGGGCAGATACGCAGTATTTT
J: TRBJ2-3; V: TRBV4-1; D: TRBD2; size: .; CDR3: CASSQATSGRADTQYF; DNA: TGCGCCAGCAGCCAGGCTACTAGCGGGAGAGCAGATACGCAGTATTTT
J: TRBJ2-1; V: TRBV7-8; D: TRBD2; size: .; CDR3: CASSWGLADYNEQFF; DNA: TGTGCCAGCAGCTGGGGACTAGCCGACTACAATGAGCAGTTCTTC
J: TRBJ2-7; V: TRBV29-1; D: TRBD1; size: .; CDR3: CSVLDREEPYEQYF; DNA: TGCAGCGTACTGGACAGGGAAGAACCATACGAGCAGTACTTC
J: TRBJ2-1; V: TRBV7-3; D: .; size: .; CDR3: CASSPPGVSSNEQFF; DNA: TGTGCCAGCAGCCCACCGGGGGTGTCTAGCAATGAGCAGTTCTTC
J: TRBJ2-7; V: TRBV28; D: .; size: .; CDR3: CASRSQLGGIGEQYF; DNA: TGTGCCAGCAGGAGCCAACTAGGGGGAATCGGGGAGCAGTACTTC
J: TRBJ2-3; V: TRBV27; D: TRBD1; size: .; CDR3: CASSYGTGGDTQYF; DNA: TGTGCCAGCAGTTACGGGACAGGGGGAGATACGCAGTATTTT
J: TRBJ2-5; V: TRBV27; D: TRBD1; size: .; CDR3: CASSPRQGGSAETQYF; DNA: TGTGCCAGCAGTCCCCGACAGGGGGGTTCCGCGGAGACCCAGTACTTC
J: TRBJ2-2; V: TRBV28; D: .; size: .; CDR3: CASSLEGVGELFF; DNA: TGTGCCAGCAGTTTAGAGGGGGTCGGGGAGCTGTTTTTT
J: TRBJ2-2; V: TRBV2; D: .; size: .; CDR3: CASRTPRQGINTGELFF; DNA: TGTGCCAGCAGGACTCCCCGGCAGGGGATAAATACCGGGGAGCTGTTTTTT
J: TRBJ1-5; V: TRBV9; D: .; size: .; CDR3: CASSVAQEGQPQHF; DNA: TGTGCCAGCAGCGTAGCTCAAGAGGGACAGCCCCAGCATTTT
J: TRBJ1-3; V: TRBV9; D: .; size: .; CDR3: CASSVEGHTIYF; DNA: TGTGCCAGCAGCGTAGAGGGGCACACCATATATTTT
J: TRBJ1-4; V: TRBV5-1; D: .; size: .; CDR3: CASSLQGMGFNEKLFF; DNA: TGCGCCAGCAGCTTGCAGGGAATGGGGTTTAATGAAAAACTGTTTTTT
J: TRBJ2-7; V: TRBV27; D: TRBD2; size: .; CDR3: CASSSGTSGIEQYF; DNA: TGTGCCAGCAGTTCCGGGACTAGCGGGATAGAGCAGTACTTC
J: TRBJ1-1; V: TRBV19; D: .; size: few; CDR3: CASSTGIEDTEAFF; DNA: TGTGCCAGTAGTACAGGGATTGAGGACACTGAAGCTTTCTTT
J: TRBJ2-7; V: TRBV27; D: .; size: .; CDR3: CASSPLIPYEQYF; DNA: TGTGCCAGCAGTCCACTCATACCTTACGAGCAGTACTTC
J: TRBJ1-5; V: TRBV18; D: .; size: .; CDR3: CASSLRQTVIGQPQHF; DNA: TGTGCCAGCTCACTCAGACAGACGGTTATAGGACAGCCCCAGCATTTT
J: TRBJ1-1; V: TRBV9; D: TRBD1; size: .; CDR3: CASSGQPGQGKRGTEAFF; DNA: TGTGCCAGCAGCGGCCAACCGGGACAGGGGAAGAGGGGCACTGAAGCTTTCTTT
J: TRBJ2-3; V: TRBV6-5; D: TRBD2; size: .; CDR3: CASSGTSIRDTQYF; DNA: TGTGCCAGCAGCGGGACTAGCATTCGGGATACGCAGTATTTT
J: TRBJ2-7; V: TRBV6-4; D: TRBD2; size: .; CDR3: CATTQREGPSDEQYF; DNA: TGTGCCACCACTCAGCGGGAGGGCCCGTCGGACGAGCAGTACTTC
J: TRBJ2-7; V: TRBV5-6; D: .; size: .; CDR3: CASSTRAAYSPDEQYF; DNA: TGTGCCAGCAGCACACGAGCGGCTTATTCTCCGGACGAGCAGTACTTC
J: TRBJ2-7; V: TRBV28; D: TRBD1; size: .; CDR3: CASSLDRGISYEQYF; DNA: TGTGCCAGCAGCCTGGACAGGGGTATCTCCTACGAGCAGTACTTC
J: TRBJ2-7; V: TRBV6-5; D: .; size: .; CDR3: CASSGYEQYF; DNA: TGTGCCAGCAGCGGCTACGAGCAGTACTTC
J: TRBJ1-1; V: TRBV10-3; D: .; size: many; CDR3: CAISQGRLNTEAFF; DNA: TGTGCCATCTCTCAGGGCAGGCTGAACACTGAAGCTTTCTTT
J: TRBJ2-4; V: TRBV27; D: TRBD2; size: .; CDR3: CASTSWAGGKNIQYF; DNA: TGTGCCAGCACCTCATGGGCGGGGGGCAAAAACATTCAGTACTTC
J: TRBJ2-5; V: TRBV7-9; D: TRBD2; size: .; CDR3: CASSLGTSGTLGTQYF; DNA: TGTGCCAGCAGCCTCGGGACTAGCGGGACCCTAGGGACCCAGTACTTC
J: TRBJ1-2; V: TRBV15; D: .; size: few; CDR3: CATSRDLASYTF; DNA: TGTGCCACCAGCAGAGATCTGGCAAGCTACACCTTC
J: TRBJ1-1; V: TRBV28; D: TRBD1; size: few; CDR3: CASSSGQGMMNTEAFF; DNA: TGTGCCAGCAGTTCGGGACAGGGGATGATGAACACTGAAGCTTTCTTT
J: TRBJ1-5; V: TRBV25-1; D: .; size: .; CDR3: CASSEQDSNQPQHF; DNA: TGTGCCAGCAGTGAACAGGATAGCAATCAGCCCCAGCATTTT
J: TRBJ1-2; V: TRBV19; D: .; size: .; CDR3: CASSIQGIYGYTF; DNA: TGTGCCAGTAGTATACAGGGGATCTATGGCTACACCTTC
J: TRBJ2-5; V: TRBV6-5; D: TRBD1; size: .; CDR3: CASSPTGPEGTQYF; DNA: TGTGCCAGCAGCCCGACAGGGCCTGAGGGGACCCAGTACTTC
J: TRBJ1-1; V: TRBV5-1; D: .; size: .; CDR3: CASSLEQGSNGFF; DNA: TGCGCCAGCAGCTTGGAACAGGGTTCCAATGGTTTCTTT